This is a list of T cell receptor beta chains from one sample in a study of blood T cell repertoires in COVID-19. The protocol was immunoSEQ multiplex PCR, while the TCRdb copy is restricted to in-frame clones and leaves out a portion. The sample lists fewer than 90,000 clones, about three quarters occurring once. What was sequenced was peripheral blood. All receptors derive from an elderly woman with acute or convalescent COVID-19. The CDR3 runs from the conserved cysteine through the conserved F or W. D genes are given only for firm matches. Not all rows give a size; the values are once, few, many and, for expanded clones, a class.

d_call j_call v_call clone_size cdr3_nt cdr3_aa
TRBD1 TRBJ2-7 TRBV5-5 . TGTGCCAGCAGCCCAGGGACAGGTCGAGCCCCCTACGAGCAGTACTTC CASSPGTGRAPYEQYF
. TRBJ1-2 TRBV6-2/TRBV6-3 . TGTGCCAGCAGTCCCACGGGTCATAACTATGGCTACACCTTC CASSPTGHNYGYTF
. TRBJ2-1 TRBV30 . TGTGCCTGGAGTGTACCGGCAGGGATGAATGAGCAGTTCTTC CAWSVPAGMNEQFF
TRBD1 TRBJ2-5 TRBV5-4 . TGTGCCAGCAGCTTGGAGGGGAGACAGGGTGGGCAAGAGACCCAGTACTTC CASSLEGRQGGQETQYF
. TRBJ1-4 TRBV18 . TGTGCCAGCTCACCGGGGCAAAGTAATGAAAAACTGTTTTTT CASSPGQSNEKLFF
TRBD1 TRBJ2-7 TRBV3-1/TRBV3-2 few TGTGCCAGCAGCGCCTCAGGGGGTAAGACCTACGAGCAGTACTTC CASSASGGKTYEQYF
. TRBJ2-1 TRBV10-3 . TGTGCCATCAGCGGGGGTTCCGTCGATGAGCAGTTCTTC CAISGGSVDEQFF
TRBD1 TRBJ1-4 TRBV6-4 medium-sized TGTGCCAGCAGTGACGGGGGACAGGGACATAATGAAAAACTGTTTTTT CASSDGGQGHNEKLFF
. TRBJ1-1 TRBV7-5 few TGTGCCAGAGGACTGTCAGGGGGCGTGGACACTGAAGCTTTCTTT CARGLSGGVDTEAFF
TRBD1 TRBJ1-6 TRBV5-1 . TGCGCCAGCAGCTCTAGCGGCAGGACAGGGGGCAATTCACCCCTCCACTTT CASSSSGRTGGNSPLHF
. TRBJ1-3 TRBV5-6 few TGTGCCAGCAGCTCGGGACTTTCGGGAAACACCATATATTTT CASSSGLSGNTIYF
TRBD1 TRBJ1-1 TRBV6-1 few TGTGCCAGCAGTGCTTACGCGACAGGGGGTAACACTGAAGCTTTCTTT CASSAYATGGNTEAFF
TRBD1 TRBJ2-5 TRBV12-3/TRBV12-4 . TGTGCCAGCAGTTTACGACAGGGAGAGACCCAGTACTTC CASSLRQGETQYF
. TRBJ2-2 TRBV2 . TGTGCCAGCAGTGAACAGGGTCCCGGGGAGCTGTTTTTT CASSEQGPGELFF
. TRBJ1-1 TRBV4-2 . TGTGCCAGCAGCCAAAAGGTTCCTACGGAGACTGAAGCTTTCTTT CASSQKVPTETEAFF
. TRBJ1-2 TRBV7-2 . TGTGCCAGCAGCTTATTGGGGCTGGTTTATGGCTACACCTTC CASSLLGLVYGYTF
. TRBJ2-3 TRBV29-1 . TGCAGCGCGCTAACAGGGACCAGGGGAGATACGCAGTATTTT CSALTGTRGDTQYF
. TRBJ1-1 TRBV5-5 . TGTGCCAGCAGCCTATACGGGGGGGCGCCCCGGACTGAAGCTTTCTTT CASSLYGGAPRTEAFF
. TRBJ1-1 TRBV29-1 few TGCAGCGTTGAACAGGGGAGCACTGAAGCTTTCTTT CSVEQGSTEAFF
. TRBJ1-5 TRBV6-6 . TGTGCCAGCAGTATGGACAGAAATAGCAATCAGCCCCAGCATTTT CASSMDRNSNQPQHF
. TRBJ1-6 TRBV18 . TGTGCCAGCTCACCGGGGCCCAATTCACCCCTCCACTTT CASSPGPNSPLHF
TRBD2 TRBJ2-5 TRBV19 once TGTGCCAGTAGCATTAACGGACTAGCGGGGTCTCAAGAGACCCAGTACTTC CASSINGLAGSQETQYF
TRBD2 TRBJ2-3 TRBV3-1/TRBV3-2 . TGTGCCAGCAGCCAATCTTGGCGGGAGAGCACAGATACGCAGTATTTT CASSQSWRESTDTQYF
. TRBJ2-2 TRBV7-8 few TGTGCCAGCAGCCTACAGGGTGGGAACACCGGGGAGCTGTTTTTT CASSLQGGNTGELFF
. TRBJ1-1 TRBV7-2 . TGTGCCAGCAGCTTAGCGGCAGTTATCATGAACACTGAAGCTTTCTTT CASSLAAVIMNTEAFF
. TRBJ1-5 TRBV20-1 . TGCAGTGCTAGTACAGGGTGGATTCGTGGGAACCAGCCCCAGCATTTT CSASTGWIRGNQPQHF
. TRBJ2-3 TRBV20-1 few TGCAGTGCTAGTCGGAGGGGTAAGGGGAGCACAGATACGCAGTATTTT CSASRRGKGSTDTQYF
. TRBJ1-2 TRBV2 once TGTGCCAGCAGGGAATACTACTATGGCTACACCTTC CASREYYYGYTF
. TRBJ1-1 TRBV11-2 . TGTGCCAGCAGCTTTTTGGCTCCCGGGGAAGCTTTCTTT CASSFLAPGEAFF